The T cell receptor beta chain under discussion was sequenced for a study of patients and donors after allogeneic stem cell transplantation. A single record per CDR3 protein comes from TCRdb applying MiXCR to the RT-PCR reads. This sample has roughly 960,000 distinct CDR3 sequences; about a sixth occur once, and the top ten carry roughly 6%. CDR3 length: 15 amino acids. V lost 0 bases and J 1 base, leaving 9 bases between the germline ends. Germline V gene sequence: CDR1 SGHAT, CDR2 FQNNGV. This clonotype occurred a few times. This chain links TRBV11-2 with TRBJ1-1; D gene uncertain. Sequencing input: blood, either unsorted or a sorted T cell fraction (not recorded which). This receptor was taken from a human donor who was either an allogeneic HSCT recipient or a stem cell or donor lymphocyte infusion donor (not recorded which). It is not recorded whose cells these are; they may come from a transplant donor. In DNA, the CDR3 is TGTGCCAGCAGCTTAGATCGCGGAGGGAACACTGAAGCTTTCTTT. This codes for CASSLDRGGNTEAFF.